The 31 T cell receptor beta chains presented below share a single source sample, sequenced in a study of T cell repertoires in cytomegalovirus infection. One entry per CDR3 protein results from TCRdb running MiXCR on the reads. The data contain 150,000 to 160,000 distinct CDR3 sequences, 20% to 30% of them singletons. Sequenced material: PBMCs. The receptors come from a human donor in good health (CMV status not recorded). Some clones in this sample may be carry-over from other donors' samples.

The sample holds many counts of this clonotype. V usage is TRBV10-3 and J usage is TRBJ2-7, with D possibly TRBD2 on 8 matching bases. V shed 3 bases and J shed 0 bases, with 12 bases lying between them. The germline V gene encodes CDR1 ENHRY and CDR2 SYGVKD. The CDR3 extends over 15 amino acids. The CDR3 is CAISEAGDSSYEQYF. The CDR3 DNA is TGTGCCATCAGTGAAGCGGGGGACAGCTCCTACGAGCAGTACTTC.

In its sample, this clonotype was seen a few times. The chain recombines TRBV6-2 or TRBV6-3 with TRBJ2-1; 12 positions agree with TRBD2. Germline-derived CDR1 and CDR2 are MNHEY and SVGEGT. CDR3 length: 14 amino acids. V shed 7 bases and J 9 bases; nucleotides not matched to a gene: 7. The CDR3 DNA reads TGTGCCAGCAACCCTAGCGGGAGGGGGGTTGAGCAGTTCTTC. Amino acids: CASNPSGRGVEQFF.

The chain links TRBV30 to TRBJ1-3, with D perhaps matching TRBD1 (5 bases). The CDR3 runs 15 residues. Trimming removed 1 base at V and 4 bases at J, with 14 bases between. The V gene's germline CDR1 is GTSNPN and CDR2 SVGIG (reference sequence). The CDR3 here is CAWSGGTLQGNTIYF. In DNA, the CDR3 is TGTGCCTGGAGTGGGGGGACCTTACAGGGAAACACCATATATTTT. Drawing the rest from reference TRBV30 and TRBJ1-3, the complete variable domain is SQTIHQWPATLVQPVGSPLSLECTVEGTSNPNLYWYRQAAGRGLQLLFYSVGIGQISSEVPQNLSASRPQDRQFILSSKKLLLSDSGFYLCAWSGGTLQGNTIYFGEGSWLTVV.

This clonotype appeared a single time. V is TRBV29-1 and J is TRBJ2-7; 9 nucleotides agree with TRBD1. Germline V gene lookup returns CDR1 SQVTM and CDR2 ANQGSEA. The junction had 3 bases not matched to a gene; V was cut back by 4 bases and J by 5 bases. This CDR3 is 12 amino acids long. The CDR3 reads CSVGDRVNEQYF. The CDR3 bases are TGCAGCGTTGGGGACAGGGTGAACGAGCAGTACTTC.

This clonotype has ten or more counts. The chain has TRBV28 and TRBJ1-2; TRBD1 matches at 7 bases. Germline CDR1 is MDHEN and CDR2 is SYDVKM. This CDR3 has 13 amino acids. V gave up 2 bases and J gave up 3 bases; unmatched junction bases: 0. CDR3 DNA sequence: TGTGCCAGCAGTTTAGACAGGGACTATGGCTACACCTTC. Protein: CASSLDRDYGYTF.

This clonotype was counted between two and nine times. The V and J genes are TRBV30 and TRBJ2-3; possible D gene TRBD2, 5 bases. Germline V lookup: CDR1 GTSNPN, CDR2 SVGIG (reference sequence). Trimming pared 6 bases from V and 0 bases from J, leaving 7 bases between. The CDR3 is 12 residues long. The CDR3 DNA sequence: TGTGCCTGTAGCGTAAGCACAGATACGCAGTATTTT. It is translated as CACSVSTDTQYF.

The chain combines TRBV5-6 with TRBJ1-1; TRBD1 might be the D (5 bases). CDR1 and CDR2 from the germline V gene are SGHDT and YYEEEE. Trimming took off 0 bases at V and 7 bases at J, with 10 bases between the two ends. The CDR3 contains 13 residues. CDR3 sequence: CASSLVSGFEAFF. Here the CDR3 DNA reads TGTGCCAGCAGCTTGGTTTCAGGGTTTGAAGCTTTCTTT.

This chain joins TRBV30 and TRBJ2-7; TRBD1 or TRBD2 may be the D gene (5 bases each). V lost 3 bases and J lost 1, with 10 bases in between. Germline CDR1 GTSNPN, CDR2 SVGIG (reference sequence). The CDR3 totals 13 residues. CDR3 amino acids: CAWSGTASYEQYF. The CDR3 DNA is TGTGCCTGGAGCGGGACGGCTTCCTACGAGCAGTACTTC.

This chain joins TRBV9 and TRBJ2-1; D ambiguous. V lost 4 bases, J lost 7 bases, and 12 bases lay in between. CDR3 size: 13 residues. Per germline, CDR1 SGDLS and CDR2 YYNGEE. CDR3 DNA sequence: TGTGCCAGCAGCAGCTCGGATTTTAATGAGCAGTTCTTC. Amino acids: CASSSSDFNEQFF.

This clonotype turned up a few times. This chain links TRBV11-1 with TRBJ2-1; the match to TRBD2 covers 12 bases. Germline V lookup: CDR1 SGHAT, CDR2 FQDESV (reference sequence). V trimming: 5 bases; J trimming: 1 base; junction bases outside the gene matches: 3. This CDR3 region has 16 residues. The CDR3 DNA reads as TGTGCCAGCAGCCCGGGACTAGCGGGTTCCTACAATGAGCAGTTCTTC. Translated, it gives CASSPGLAGSYNEQFF.

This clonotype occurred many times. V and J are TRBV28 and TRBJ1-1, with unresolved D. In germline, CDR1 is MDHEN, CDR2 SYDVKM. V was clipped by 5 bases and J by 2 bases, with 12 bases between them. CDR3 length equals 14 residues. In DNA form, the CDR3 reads TGTGCCAGCAGTCGTAAGGGAGGAAACACTGAAGCTTTCTTT. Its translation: CASSRKGGNTEAFF.

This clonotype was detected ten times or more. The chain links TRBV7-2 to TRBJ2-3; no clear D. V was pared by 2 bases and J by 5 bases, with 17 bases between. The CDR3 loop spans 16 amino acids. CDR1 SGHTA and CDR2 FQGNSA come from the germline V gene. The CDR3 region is CASSLNGPPFRDTQYF. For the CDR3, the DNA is TGTGCCAGCAGCTTAAACGGACCCCCCTTTAGAGATACGCAGTATTTT.

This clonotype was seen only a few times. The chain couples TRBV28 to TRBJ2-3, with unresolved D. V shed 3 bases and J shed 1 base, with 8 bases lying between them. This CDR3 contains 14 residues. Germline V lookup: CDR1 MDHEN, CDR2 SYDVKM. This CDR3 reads CASSLRLGTDTQYF. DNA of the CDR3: TGTGCCAGCAGTTTGCGTTTGGGCACAGATACGCAGTATTTT. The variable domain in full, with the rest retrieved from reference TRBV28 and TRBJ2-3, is DVKVTQSSRYLVKRTGEKVFLECVQDMDHENMFWYRQDPGLGLRLIYFSYDVKMKEKGDIPEGYSVSREKKERFSLILESASTNQTSMYLCASSLRLGTDTQYFGPGTRLTVL.

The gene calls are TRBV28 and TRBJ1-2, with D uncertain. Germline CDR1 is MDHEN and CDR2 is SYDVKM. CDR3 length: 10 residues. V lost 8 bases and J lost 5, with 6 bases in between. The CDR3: CASGRYGYTF. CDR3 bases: TGTGCCAGCGGACGATATGGCTACACCTTC.

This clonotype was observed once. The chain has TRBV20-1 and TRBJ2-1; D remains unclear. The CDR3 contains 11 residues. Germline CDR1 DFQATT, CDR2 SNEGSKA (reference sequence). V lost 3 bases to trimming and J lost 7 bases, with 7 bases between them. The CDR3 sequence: CSARWENEQFF. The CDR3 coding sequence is TGCAGTGCTAGGTGGGAAAATGAGCAGTTCTTC.

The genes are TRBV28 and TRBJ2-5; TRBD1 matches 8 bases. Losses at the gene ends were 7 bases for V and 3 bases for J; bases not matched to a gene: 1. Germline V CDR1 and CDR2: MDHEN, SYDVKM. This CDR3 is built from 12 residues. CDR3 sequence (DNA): TGTGCCAGCAAGACAGGGGAAGAGACCCAGTACTTC. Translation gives CASKTGEETQYF.

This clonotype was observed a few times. The CDR3 DNA sequence: TGTGCCAGCAGCTTAAGAGGCCATAGTGAAGAGACCCAGTACTTC. Translating it yields CASSLRGHSEETQYF. The rearrangement uses TRBV7-3 and TRBJ2-5; no reliable D call. V lost 1 base, J lost 3 bases, and 12 bases lay in between. The germline CDR1 and CDR2 sequences are SGHTA and FQGTGA. The CDR3 contains 15 residues.

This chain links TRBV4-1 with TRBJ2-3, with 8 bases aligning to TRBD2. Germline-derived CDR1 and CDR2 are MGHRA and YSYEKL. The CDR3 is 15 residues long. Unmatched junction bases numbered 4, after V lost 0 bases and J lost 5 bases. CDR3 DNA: TGCGCCAGCAGCCAAGAGGGAAGCGGGGGAGATACGCAGTATTTT. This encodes CASSQEGSGGDTQYF.

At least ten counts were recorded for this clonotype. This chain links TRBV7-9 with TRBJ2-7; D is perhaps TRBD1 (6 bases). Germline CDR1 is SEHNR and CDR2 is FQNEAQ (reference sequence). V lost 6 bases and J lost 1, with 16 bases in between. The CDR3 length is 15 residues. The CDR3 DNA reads TGTGCCAGCAGGAGCCTCAGGGGCCCGTCCTACGAGCAGTACTTC. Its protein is CASRSLRGPSYEQYF.

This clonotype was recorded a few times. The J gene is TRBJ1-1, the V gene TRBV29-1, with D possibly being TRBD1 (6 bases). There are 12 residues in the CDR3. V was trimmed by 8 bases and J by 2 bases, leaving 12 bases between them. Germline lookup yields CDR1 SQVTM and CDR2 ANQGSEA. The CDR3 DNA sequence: TGCAGCTCAAGACAGGCCAACACTGAAGCTTTCTTT. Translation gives CSSRQANTEAFF.

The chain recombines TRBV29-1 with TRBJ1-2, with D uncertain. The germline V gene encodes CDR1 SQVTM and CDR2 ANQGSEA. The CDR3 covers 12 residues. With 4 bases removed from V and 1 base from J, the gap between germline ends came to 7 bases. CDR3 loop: CSVVASNYGYTF. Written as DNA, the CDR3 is TGCAGCGTTGTGGCAAGTAACTATGGCTACACCTTC.

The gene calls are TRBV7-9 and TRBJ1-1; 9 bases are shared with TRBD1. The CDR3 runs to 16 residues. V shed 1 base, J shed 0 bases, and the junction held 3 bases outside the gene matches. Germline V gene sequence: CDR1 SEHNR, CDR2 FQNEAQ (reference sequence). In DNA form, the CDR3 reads TGTGCCAGCAGCTTAGGGGACAGGGAAATGAACACTGAAGCTTTCTTT. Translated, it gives CASSLGDREMNTEAFF. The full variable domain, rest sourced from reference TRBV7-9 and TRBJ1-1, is DTGVSQNPRHKITKRGQNVTFRCDPISEHNRLYWYRQTLGQGPEFLTYFQNEAQLEKSRLLSDRFSAERPKGSFSTLEIQRTEQGDSAMYLCASSLGDREMNTEAFFGQGTRLTVV.

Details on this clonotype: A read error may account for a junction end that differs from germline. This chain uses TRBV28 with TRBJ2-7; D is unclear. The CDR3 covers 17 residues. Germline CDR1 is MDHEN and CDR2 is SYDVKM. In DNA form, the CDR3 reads TGTGCCAGCAGTACCCCGGGTCCCAACTCCCCCTCCTACGGGCACTCCTTC. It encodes CASSTPGPNSPSYGHSF.

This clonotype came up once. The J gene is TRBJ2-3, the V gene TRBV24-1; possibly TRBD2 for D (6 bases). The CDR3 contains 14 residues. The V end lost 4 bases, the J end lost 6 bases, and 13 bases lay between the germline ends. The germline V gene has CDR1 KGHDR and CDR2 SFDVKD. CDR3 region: CATSDPTRVDTQYF. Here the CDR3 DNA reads TGTGCCACCAGTGACCCGACTAGAGTGGATACGCAGTATTTT.

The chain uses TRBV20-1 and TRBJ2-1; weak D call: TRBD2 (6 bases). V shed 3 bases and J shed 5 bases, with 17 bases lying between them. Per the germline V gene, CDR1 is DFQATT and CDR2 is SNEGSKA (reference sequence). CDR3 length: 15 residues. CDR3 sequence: CSARRGQQQNNEQFF. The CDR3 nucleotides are TGCAGTGCTAGGCGGGGCCAGCAGCAAAACAATGAGCAGTTCTTC.

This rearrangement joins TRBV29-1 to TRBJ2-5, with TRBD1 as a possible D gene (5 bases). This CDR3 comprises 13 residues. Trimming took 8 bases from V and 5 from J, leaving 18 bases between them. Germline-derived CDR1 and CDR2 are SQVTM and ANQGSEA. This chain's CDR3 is CSLQVALAETQYF. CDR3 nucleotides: TGCAGCTTACAGGTGGCCCTCGCTGAGACCCAGTACTTC.

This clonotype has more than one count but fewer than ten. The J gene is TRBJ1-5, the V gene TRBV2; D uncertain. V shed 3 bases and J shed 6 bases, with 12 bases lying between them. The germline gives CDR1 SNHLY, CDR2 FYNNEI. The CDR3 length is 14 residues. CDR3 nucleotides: TGTGCCAGCAGTGAGTCGGGAATCCCTCAGCCCCAGCATTTT. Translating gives CASSESGIPQPQHF.

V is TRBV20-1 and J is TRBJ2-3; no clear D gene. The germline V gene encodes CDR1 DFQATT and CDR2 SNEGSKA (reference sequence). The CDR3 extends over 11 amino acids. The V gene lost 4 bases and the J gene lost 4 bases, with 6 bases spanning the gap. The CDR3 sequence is CSAKQADTQYF. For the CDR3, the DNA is TGCAGTGCTAAGCAGGCAGATACGCAGTATTTT.

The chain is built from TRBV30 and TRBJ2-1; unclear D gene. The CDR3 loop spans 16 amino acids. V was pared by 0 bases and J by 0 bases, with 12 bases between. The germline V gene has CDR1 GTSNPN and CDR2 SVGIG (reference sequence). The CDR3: CAWSVLPVSSYNEQFF. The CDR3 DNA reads TGTGCCTGGAGTGTACTGCCGGTTAGCTCCTACAATGAGCAGTTCTTC.

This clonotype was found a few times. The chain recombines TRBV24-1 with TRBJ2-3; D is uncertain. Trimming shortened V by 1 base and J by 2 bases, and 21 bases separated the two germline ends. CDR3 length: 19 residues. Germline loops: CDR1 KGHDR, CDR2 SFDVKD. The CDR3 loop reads CATSDFRDPDPAHTDTQYF. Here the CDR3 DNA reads TGTGCCACCAGTGATTTTCGTGACCCGGACCCGGCCCACACAGATACGCAGTATTTT.

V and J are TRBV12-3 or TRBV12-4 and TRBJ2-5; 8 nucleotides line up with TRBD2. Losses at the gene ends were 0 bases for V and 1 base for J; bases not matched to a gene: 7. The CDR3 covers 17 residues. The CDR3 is CASSLALLAGSQETQYF. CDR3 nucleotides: TGTGCCAGCAGTTTAGCGCTCTTAGCGGGATCCCAAGAGACCCAGTACTTC.